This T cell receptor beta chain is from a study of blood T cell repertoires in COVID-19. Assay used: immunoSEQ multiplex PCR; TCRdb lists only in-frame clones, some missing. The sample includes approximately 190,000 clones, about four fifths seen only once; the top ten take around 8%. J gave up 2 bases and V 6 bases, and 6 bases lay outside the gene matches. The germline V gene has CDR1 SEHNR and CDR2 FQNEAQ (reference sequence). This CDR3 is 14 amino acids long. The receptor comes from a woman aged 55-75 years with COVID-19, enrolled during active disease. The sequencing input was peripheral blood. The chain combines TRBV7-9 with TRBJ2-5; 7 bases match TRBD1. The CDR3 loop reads CASRQTGKQETQYF. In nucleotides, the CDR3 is TGTGCCAGCAGACAGACAGGGAAACAAGAGACCCAGTACTTC.